What follows is one T cell receptor (beta chain) and its context. This sample is drawn from a study of blood T cell repertoires in COVID-19. Methods used by the authors: From reference gene primer amplification, estimates of nucleated cell counts were derived. The table came from immunoSEQ multiplex PCR; TCRdb's copy has only in-frame clones and leaves some out. That table gives V, J and clone size, and the DNA gave D and trimming. Of 400,000 to 550,000 clones listed, roughly 90% are singletons. The CDR3 loop spans 14 amino acids. From germline, CDR1 is SGHDT and CDR2 YYEEEE. The junction had 12 bases not matched to a gene; V was cut back by 5 bases and J by 7 bases.

This sequence originates from a woman in her twenties or thirties with acute or convalescent COVID-19. Material for sequencing was peripheral blood. The chain combines TRBV5-6 with TRBJ2-7; TRBD2 matches 7 bases. CDR3 nucleotides: TGTGCCAGCAGGTGGGGGACTACGTTGTCGGAGCAGTACTTC. This sequence encodes CASRWGTTLSEQYF.